Below, 23 T cell receptor beta chains from the same sample are listed, as sequenced in a study of T cell changes during pregnancy in multiple sclerosis. TCRdb's copy holds only in-frame clones and misses some; the assay was immunoSEQ multiplex PCR. This table has about 60,000 clones, 90% to 97% appearing once. The specimen comprised CD8+ T cells from peripheral blood mononuclear cells, sampled after pregnancy. The receptors originated from a female donor with multiple sclerosis, enrolled in a pregnancy study.

CDR3 DNA: TGTGCCAGCAGTTTCGTCGGGGGTAGAACCGGGGAGCTGTTTTTT. Amino acids: CASSFVGGRTGELFF. V usage is TRBV27 and J usage is TRBJ2-2, with D possibly TRBD2 on 6 matching bases. This CDR3 has 15 amino acids. Trimming took off 3 bases at V and 5 bases at J, with 13 bases between the two ends. Germline CDR1 MNHEY, CDR2 SMNVEV (reference sequence).

This rearrangement joins TRBV7-3 to TRBJ2-5; 7 nucleotides align to TRBD2. The germline gives CDR1 SGHTA, CDR2 FQGTGA. V was pared by 4 bases and J by 5 bases, with 4 bases of the junction left unmatched. The CDR3 is 13 amino acids. The CDR3 protein is CASSSQGGETQYF. In DNA, the CDR3 is TGTGCCAGCAGCTCCCAGGGAGGGGAGACCCAGTACTTC.

This chain's CDR3 is CASSLSRTSGYYEQYF. The CDR3, as DNA: TGTGCCAGCAGTTTATCCCGGACTAGCGGCTACTACGAGCAGTACTTC. The chain joins TRBV27 to TRBJ2-7; 10 bases are shared with TRBD2. V was clipped by 0 bases and J by 3 bases; unmatched bases: 5. Germline CDR1 MNHEY, CDR2 SMNVEV (reference sequence). This CDR3 spans 16 amino acids.

CDR3 sequence reads: CASSPRGQGDVETQYF. The CDR3 nucleotides are TGTGCCAGCAGCCCTCGTGGGCAGGGTGACGTGGAGACCCAGTACTTC. V and J are TRBV5-4 and TRBJ2-5; possibly TRBD1 for D (5 bases). The CDR3 is 16 amino acids. Trimming took 4 bases from V and 5 from J, leaving 21 bases between them. The germline V gene has CDR1 SGHNT and CDR2 YYREEE (reference sequence).

V usage is TRBV15 and J usage is TRBJ2-4; possibly TRBD2 for D (6 bases). The CDR3 length is 13 residues. The ends were cut back, 3 bases at V and 6 bases at J, with 9 bases in the middle. The germline V gene encodes CDR1 LNHNV and CDR2 YYDKDF (reference sequence). CDR3 DNA: TGTGCCACCAGCAGCTTCGGGGGAAACATTCAGTACTTC. Translating gives CATSSFGGNIQYF.

The V call is TRBV30, the J call TRBJ2-1; the D is unclear. The CDR3 is 12 amino acids. The V and J ends lost 2 bases and 10 bases respectively, with 12 bases between them. Germline lookup yields CDR1 GTSNPN and CDR2 SVGIG (reference sequence). CDR3 DNA sequence: TGTGCCTGGAGTCCCACTATGGCGGAGCAGTTCTTC. Translated, it gives CAWSPTMAEQFF. Looking up the rest from reference TRBV30 and TRBJ2-1 gives the full variable domain: SQTIHQWPATLVQPVGSPLSLECTVEGTSNPNLYWYRQAAGRGLQLLFYSVGIGQISSEVPQNLSASRPQDRQFILSSKKLLLSDSGFYLCAWSPTMAEQFFGPGTRLTVL.

The J gene is TRBJ2-1, the V gene TRBV7-9, with TRBD2 matching over 8 bases. CDR3 length equals 15 residues. With V trimmed by 3 bases and J by 2 bases, 3 bases remained unmatched. Germline values: CDR1 SEHNR, CDR2 FQNEAQ (reference sequence). Here the CDR3 reads CASSFTSGAYNEQFF. The CDR3, as DNA: TGTGCCAGCAGCTTTACTAGCGGTGCCTACAATGAGCAGTTCTTC. Full variable domain (missing parts from reference TRBV7-9 and TRBJ2-1): DTGVSQNPRHKITKRGQNVTFRCDPISEHNRLYWYRQTLGQGPEFLTYFQNEAQLEKSRLLSDRFSAERPKGSFSTLEIQRTEQGDSAMYLCASSFTSGAYNEQFFGPGTRLTVL.

The chain uses TRBV7-6 and TRBJ2-2; TRBD1 aligns across 7 bases. Germline-derived CDR1 and CDR2 are SGHVS and FNYEAQ. Trimming cost V 1 base and J 8 bases; bases outside gene matches: 10. The CDR3 is 16 amino acids. The CDR3 spells CASSLGTGGGEGELFF. In DNA form, the CDR3 reads TGTGCCAGCAGCTTAGGGACAGGAGGCGGTGAAGGGGAGCTGTTTTTT.

The chain joins TRBV6-5 to TRBJ1-1; no definite D call. Trimming removed 8 bases at V and 6 bases at J, with 19 bases between. The CDR3 is 14 residues long. Per germline, CDR1 MNHEY and CDR2 SVGAGI. The CDR3 region has the DNA TGTGCCAGCGATGCAACGGGGTCTGGGGCTGAAGCTTTCTTT. It translates to CASDATGSGAEAFF.

This CDR3 is CASSLETSGSLDTQYF. CDR3 bases: TGTGCCAGCAGTTTAGAGACTAGCGGGAGCCTCGATACGCAGTATTTT. This chain connects TRBV27 to TRBJ2-3, with 12 bases matching TRBD2. From germline, CDR1 is MNHEY and CDR2 SMNVEV (reference sequence). The CDR3 runs 16 residues. The V gene end was trimmed by 2 bases and the J gene end by 6 bases; junction bases not matched to a gene: 6.

The chain combines TRBV5-4 with TRBJ2-7, with 12 bases aligning to TRBD2. The CDR3 covers 18 residues. Germline values: CDR1 SGHNT, CDR2 YYREEE (reference sequence). V gave up 3 bases and J gave up 7 bases; unmatched junction bases: 17. CDR3 amino acids: CASSSPSSLAGGPWEQYF. The CDR3 DNA is TGTGCCAGCAGCTCCCCCTCCAGCCTAGCGGGAGGGCCATGGGAGCAGTACTTC.

This chain connects TRBV28 to TRBJ2-7; 8 bases line up with TRBD2. Germline assignment: CDR1 MDHEN and CDR2 SYDVKM. The J segment lost 5 bases and the V segment lost 5 bases, leaving 17 bases of the junction unmatched. This CDR3 spans 17 amino acids. The CDR3 DNA reads TGTGCCAGCAGTGATCCGGGACTAGTTACCCCCCAAAACGAGCAGTACTTC. Protein: CASSDPGLVTPQNEQYF. Drawing the rest from reference TRBV28 and TRBJ2-7, the complete variable domain is DVKVTQSSRYLVKRTGEKVFLECVQDMDHENMFWYRQDPGLGLRLIYFSYDVKMKEKGDIPEGYSVSREKKERFSLILESASTNQTSMYLCASSDPGLVTPQNEQYFGPGTRLTVT.

V is TRBV2 and J is TRBJ1-5; 8 positions match TRBD1. This CDR3 region has 15 residues. Losses at the gene ends were 7 bases for V and 3 bases for J; bases not matched to a gene: 8. Germline CDR1 SNHLY, CDR2 FYNNEI. CDR3 in DNA: TGTGCCAGCACACCCTCGGGACAGGCCAATCAGCCCCAGCATTTT. Amino acids: CASTPSGQANQPQHF.

The genes are TRBV21-1 and TRBJ1-5. TRBV21-1 constitutes a pseudogene. The CDR3 runs to 12 residues. The CDR3 DNA reads as TGTGCCACCACTACCGGTTGTCAGCCCCAGCATTTT. Its protein is CATTTGCQPQHF.

CDR3 sequence reads: CASSRINRLAGGTYEQYF. The CDR3 DNA is TGTGCCAGCAGTCGAATAAATAGACTAGCGGGAGGGACCTACGAGCAGTACTTC. The chain employs TRBV25-1 and TRBJ2-7; 14 bases fit TRBD2. This CDR3 spans 18 amino acids. Germline assignment: CDR1 MGHDK and CDR2 SYGVNS. The ends lost 5 bases at V and 2 bases at J; junction bases unmatched: 11.

The gene calls are TRBV2 and TRBJ2-3; D call uncertain. CDR1 and CDR2 (germline): SNHLY, FYNNEI. The CDR3 is made up of 14 amino acids. V was shortened by 5 bases and J by 0 bases, with 9 bases between the two germline ends. CDR3 loop: CASSYTSSTDTQYF. CDR3 bases: TGTGCCAGCAGTTACACGTCCAGCACAGATACGCAGTATTTT. Filled out from reference TRBV2 and TRBJ2-3, the complete variable domain reads EPEVTQTPSHQVTQMGQEVILRCVPISNHLYFYWYRQILGQKVEFLVSFYNNEISEKSEIFDDQFSVERPDGSNFTLKIRSTKLEDSAMYFCASSYTSSTDTQYFGPGTRLTVL.

This chain links TRBV7-9 with TRBJ2-1; D ambiguous. Per the germline V gene, CDR1 is SEHNR and CDR2 is FQNEAQ (reference sequence). V dropped 2 bases and J dropped 7 bases, with 9 bases sitting between them. The length of the CDR3 is 13 residues. The CDR3 DNA sequence: TGTGCCAGCAGCTTATGGGCTGGGAATGAGCAGTTCTTC. This encodes CASSLWAGNEQFF. Filled out from reference TRBV7-9 and TRBJ2-1, the complete variable domain reads DTGVSQNPRHKITKRGQNVTFRCDPISEHNRLYWYRQTLGQGPEFLTYFQNEAQLEKSRLLSDRFSAERPKGSFSTLEIQRTEQGDSAMYLCASSLWAGNEQFFGPGTRLTVL.

The chain is built from TRBV4-3 and TRBJ2-3; TRBD2 matches at 14 bases. Germline trimming cut 0 bases from V and 2 bases from J; bases unmatched to any gene: 13. The CDR3 length is 21 residues. Germline V lookup: CDR1 LGHNA, CDR2 YSLEER. The chain's CDR3 is CASSQEPTSGRAPYYTDTQYF. The DNA of the CDR3 is TGCGCCAGCAGCCAAGAGCCGACTAGCGGGAGGGCCCCCTATTACACAGATACGCAGTATTTT.

The rearrangement uses TRBV4-3 and TRBJ1-3; 8 bases map to TRBD1. Per germline, CDR1 LGHNA and CDR2 YSLEER. The CDR3 runs 16 residues. V was pared by 3 bases and J by 4 bases, with 8 bases of the junction left unmatched. The CDR3, as DNA: TGCGCCAGCAGCCACAATGGACAGGGCAAGGGAAACACCATATATTTT. Its translation: CASSHNGQGKGNTIYF.

This chain connects TRBV7-9 to TRBJ2-1; possible D gene TRBD1, 6 bases. Germline V gene lookup returns CDR1 SEHNR and CDR2 FQNEAQ (reference sequence). The CDR3 extends over 14 amino acids. Trimming pared 0 bases from V and 3 bases from J, leaving 6 bases between. For the CDR3, the DNA is TGTGCCAGCAGCTTAGCGACAGGCTACAATGAGCAGTTCTTC. Encoded protein: CASSLATGYNEQFF.

V gene TRBV27 combines with J gene TRBJ1-3; 8 nucleotides line up with TRBD1. V dropped 4 bases and J dropped 5; count of bases not matched to a gene: 7. In germline, CDR1 is MNHEY, CDR2 SMNVEV (reference sequence). The CDR3 spans 15 residues. The CDR3 nucleotides read TGTGCCAGCAGTTCAGGACAGGGAAAGAGAAACACCATATATTTT. Translation gives CASSSGQGKRNTIYF.

The chain carries TRBV5-8 and TRBJ1-1, with D uncertain. The V end was cut by 0 bases, the J end by 4 bases, with 13 bases between. Germline CDR1 SGHTS, CDR2 YDEGEE. CDR3 length equals 15 residues. CDR3 sequence (DNA): TGTGCCAGCAGCTTGGCCGTGTCCCTTTCCACTGAAGCTTTCTTT. Its protein is CASSLAVSLSTEAFF.

V and J are TRBV27 and TRBJ2-1; 7 positions agree with TRBD2. The CDR3 consists of 13 residues. V lost 8 bases and J lost 10; bases outside the gene matches: 11. The germline V gene has CDR1 MNHEY and CDR2 SMNVEV (reference sequence). In DNA, the CDR3 is TGTGCCAGCTGGGAGGGTGTGGCGGACGAGCAGTTCTTC. Encoded protein: CASWEGVADEQFF.